These 22 T cell receptor beta chains came from one sample sequenced in a study of T cells after yellow fever vaccination. Using its own MiXCR run on the 5' RACE reads, TCRdb lists one record per CDR3 protein. This table holds over 300,000 distinct CDR3 sequences, about 3.5% found once. Specimen: PBMCs, collected on the day of the yellow fever booster vaccination. The source of these receptors is a man between 18 and 35 years old who received the YFV17D yellow fever vaccine.

This clonotype was seen ten or more times. The rearrangement joins TRBV5-1 to TRBJ2-1; TRBD2 matches 9 bases. J lost 8 bases, V lost 1 base, and 7 bases had no gene match. CDR3 size: 15 residues. CDR1 is SGHRS, CDR2 YFSETQ, per germline. The CDR3 loop is CASSLIAGVRDEQFF. CDR3 bases: TGCGCCAGCAGCTTGATAGCGGGGGTGCGGGATGAGCAGTTCTTC.

The genes are TRBV20-1 and TRBJ2-2; D not certain. The CDR3 covers 14 residues. The V and J ends lost 2 bases and 2 bases respectively, with 9 bases between them. CDR1 is DFQATT and CDR2 is SNEGSKA in the germline V gene (reference sequence). DNA of the CDR3: TGCAGTGCTAGAAACAAGCTAAACACCGGGGAGCTGTTTTTT. It encodes CSARNKLNTGELFF.

In its sample, this clonotype was seen many times. The CDR3 DNA reads TGCAGTGCTAGGCCCCCCCTTGCGGGAGATACGCAGTATTTT. It is translated as CSARPPLAGDTQYF. The chain joins TRBV20-1 to TRBJ2-3; D might be TRBD2 (5 bases). Trimming removed 3 bases from V and 5 bases from J, with 15 bases in between. The CDR3 sequence is 14 residues long. The germline V gene encodes CDR1 DFQATT and CDR2 SNEGSKA (reference sequence).

The rearrangement joins TRBV19 to TRBJ2-1; possible D gene TRBD2, 6 bases. Germline CDR1 and CDR2: LNHDA and SQIVND (reference sequence). The V end lost 3 bases, the J end lost 7 bases, and 16 bases lay between the germline ends. The CDR3 sequence is 15 residues long. CDR3: CASSIRGTQGNEQFF. CDR3 nucleotides: TGTGCCAGTAGTATCCGGGGGACGCAAGGGAATGAGCAGTTCTTC.

This clonotype has ten or more counts. CDR3 sequence (DNA): TGCGCCAGCAGCTTGGACAGAAAAAACACCATATATTTT. Its protein product is CASSLDRKNTIYF. The V and J genes are TRBV5-1 and TRBJ1-3; no clear D gene. Per the germline V gene, CDR1 is SGHRS and CDR2 is YFSETQ. The CDR3 contains 13 residues. V shed 0 bases and J shed 6 bases, with 7 bases lying between them.

This clonotype came up many times. This chain links TRBV27 with TRBJ1-5; 7 bases are shared with TRBD1. V shed 6 bases and J 5 bases; nucleotides not matched to a gene: 10. Per the germline V gene, CDR1 is MNHEY and CDR2 is SMNVEV (reference sequence). CDR3 length equals 15 residues. Here the CDR3 reads CASRPQGGFDQPQHF. The CDR3 DNA is TGTGCCAGCAGACCGCAGGGGGGATTCGATCAGCCCCAGCATTTT.

This clonotype was observed at least ten times. The chain combines TRBV4-2 with TRBJ1-1, with D tentatively TRBD1 (5 bases). CDR1 and CDR2 from the germline V gene are LGHNA and YNFKEQ. The CDR3 loop spans 13 amino acids. Trimming left V 1 base short and J 4 bases short, with 7 bases between. The DNA for the CDR3 is TGTGCCAGCAGCCAAGTGAGGGGCACTGAAGCTTTCTTT. It specifies CASSQVRGTEAFF.

The chain carries TRBV11-2 and TRBJ2-1; D may be TRBD2 (5 bases). Germline-derived CDR1 and CDR2 are SGHAT and FQNNGV. V lost 6 bases to trimming and J lost 0 bases, with 12 bases between them. This CDR3 is built from 15 residues. As DNA, the CDR3 is TGTGCCAGCAGACCGAGAGGGAACTCCTACAATGAGCAGTTCTTC. Protein: CASRPRGNSYNEQFF.

The CDR3 DNA follows: TGTGCCAGCAGTTTTGGCAGGGGGCCTGATGGCTACACCTTC. Translating gives CASSFGRGPDGYTF. J is TRBJ1-2 and V is TRBV12-3 or TRBV12-4, with TRBD1 identical over 8 bases. The J segment lost 6 bases and the V segment lost 3 bases, leaving 6 bases of the junction unmatched. The CDR3 spans 14 residues.

This clonotype was detected ten times or more. V gene TRBV7-2 combines with J gene TRBJ1-5, with 7 bases identical to TRBD1. V was clipped by 5 bases and J by 4 bases; unmatched bases: 5. This CDR3 has 14 residues. Germline lookup yields CDR1 SGHTA and CDR2 FQGNSA. CDR3 sequence reads: CASSRDRENQPQHF. The CDR3 bases are TGTGCCAGCAGCCGCGACAGGGAAAATCAGCCCCAGCATTTT.

This clonotype occurred many times. This chain links TRBV5-1 with TRBJ2-1; D might be TRBD1 or TRBD2, each matching 5 bases. The CDR3 runs to 16 residues. With 3 bases removed from V and 6 bases from J, the gap between germline ends came to 19 bases. From germline, CDR1 is SGHRS and CDR2 YFSETQ. In nucleotides, the CDR3 is TGCGCCAGCAGCTCCTACGGGACGGAGAGTGGCAATGAGCAGTTCTTC. It encodes CASSSYGTESGNEQFF.

The rearrangement links TRBV11-2 to TRBJ2-1; D possibly uses TRBD1 or TRBD2 (6 bases each). Germline CDR1 is SGHAT and CDR2 is FQNNGV. The CDR3 loop spans 14 amino acids. Trimming pared 10 bases from V and 0 bases from J, leaving 13 bases between. The CDR3 DNA reads TGTGCCACCTTGGGGGGCCTCTCCTACAATGAGCAGTTCTTC. This gives the protein CATLGGLSYNEQFF.

This clonotype was seen at least ten times. The rearrangement joins TRBV6-5 to TRBJ2-1; 11 nucleotides align to TRBD2. This CDR3 spans 18 amino acids. The J segment lost 0 bases and the V segment lost 4 bases, leaving 8 bases of the junction unmatched. In germline, CDR1 is MNHEY, CDR2 SVGAGI. The CDR3 nucleotides read TGTGCCAGCAGTTTCGGACTAGCGGGCCTCAGCTCCTACAATGAGCAGTTCTTC. Its translation is CASSFGLAGLSSYNEQFF.

The rearrangement links TRBV5-4 to TRBJ2-5; maybe TRBD2 (6 bases). The germline V gene encodes CDR1 SGHNT and CDR2 YYREEE (reference sequence). V gave up 3 bases and J gave up 5 bases, with 17 bases separating them. The CDR3 has 15 amino acids. The CDR3 DNA sequence: TGTGCCAGCAGCTCTTCCCGACTAGGAGGGGAGACCCAGTACTTC. Translation gives CASSSSRLGGETQYF.

This clonotype was counted ten times or more. The chain has TRBV4-1 and TRBJ2-5, with unresolved D. V lost 0 bases and J 2 bases, leaving 16 bases between the germline ends. CDR3 length: 17 amino acids. Germline V lookup: CDR1 MGHRA, CDR2 YSYEKL. In nucleotides, the CDR3 is TGCGCCAGCAGCCAAGAGAAGGTGTCCAGCGCACAAGAGACCCAGTACTTC. Translating it yields CASSQEKVSSAQETQYF.

This clonotype was recorded many times. The chain couples TRBV20-1 to TRBJ2-2; 10 nucleotides line up with TRBD1. The CDR3 loop spans 14 amino acids. Germline V gene sequence: CDR1 DFQATT, CDR2 SNEGSKA (reference sequence). Unmatched junction bases numbered 3, after V lost 6 bases and J lost 2 bases. In DNA form, the CDR3 reads TGCAGTGCCCGGGACAGGGGCAACACCGGGGAGCTGTTTTTT. It codes for CSARDRGNTGELFF.

This clonotype was detected a few times. V usage is TRBV5-1 and J usage is TRBJ1-5; TRBD1 might be the D (6 bases). Trimming removed 4 bases at V and 3 bases at J, with 11 bases between. The CDR3 covers 14 residues. Germline values: CDR1 SGHRS, CDR2 YFSETQ. The CDR3 protein is CASSNGTNNQPQHF. For the CDR3, the DNA is TGCGCCAGCAGCAACGGGACAAACAATCAGCCCCAGCATTTT.

This clonotype was detected ten times or more. V is TRBV28 and J is TRBJ2-5; D may correspond to TRBD1 or TRBD2 (6 bases each). The germline CDR1 and CDR2 sequences are MDHEN and SYDVKM. Trimming cost V 6 bases and J 4 bases, with 21 bases left between them. CDR3 length: 16 residues. CDR3 nucleotide sequence: TGTGCCAGCAGACGTGGCCGGGGGCTCTGGGGAGAGACCCAGTACTTC. As protein: CASRRGRGLWGETQYF.

This clonotype was observed at least ten times. The chain carries TRBV7-2 and TRBJ2-5; no clear D gene. The CDR3 sequence is 14 residues long. Per germline, CDR1 SGHTA and CDR2 FQGNSA. Trimming stripped 1 base from V and 2 bases from J, with 8 bases between. The CDR3 reads CASSLGPGQETQYF. The CDR3 bases are TGTGCCAGCAGCTTAGGCCCTGGACAAGAGACCCAGTACTTC. Based on the CDR3 plus reference TRBV7-2 and TRBJ2-5, the full variable domain is GAGVSQSPSNKVTEKGKDVELRCDPISGHTALYWYRQSLGQGLEFLIYFQGNSAPDKSGLPSDRFSAERTGGSVSTLTIQRTQQEDSAVYLCASSLGPGQETQYFGPGTRLLVL.

This clonotype was seen at least ten times. J is TRBJ2-1 and V is TRBV7-9, with 11 nucleotides matching TRBD2. Germline CDR1 and CDR2: SEHNR and FQNEAQ (reference sequence). The ends lost 3 bases at V and 9 bases at J; junction bases unmatched: 7. This CDR3 comprises 15 residues. DNA for the CDR3: TGTGCCAGCAGCTTGGCTAGCGGGGGGCCGGGTGAGCAGTTCTTC. It yields the protein CASSLASGGPGEQFF.

The chain uses TRBV6-6 and TRBJ1-3; D unclear. The germline gives CDR1 MNHNY, CDR2 SVGAGI (reference sequence). Trimming removed 0 bases at V and 3 bases at J, with 12 bases between. The CDR3 is 16 residues long. In nucleotides, the CDR3 is TGTGCCAGCAGTTACTCCTCTGGCGGGCTTGGAAACACCATATATTTT. Translation gives CASSYSSGGLGNTIYF.

This clonotype was counted ten times or more. This CDR3 is CASSLRGSGSPLHF. CDR3 nucleotides: TGTGCCAGCAGTCTTCGGGGTTCAGGATCACCCCTCCACTTT. V gene TRBV6-5 combines with J gene TRBJ1-6; no reliable D call. Germline V gene data show CDR1 as MNHEY and CDR2 as SVGAGI. This CDR3 contains 14 residues. V lost 5 bases, J lost 10 bases, and 15 bases lay in between.